Each of the 14 T cell receptor beta chains below was sequenced from the same sample in a study of Ad26.COV2.S vaccination and SARS-CoV-2 variants. Measured with immunoSEQ multiplex PCR; TCRdb has only the in-frame clones, and not every one. The table has some 290,000 clones, around four fifths seen once. Treatment described: around 19 received Ad26.COV2.S at low or high dose, single or two shots; 5 received placebo; per-sample allocation not given. Samples came from day 63 after the first vaccine or placebo injection. The material sequenced was peripheral blood, taken in a trial of Ad26.COV2.S vaccine versus placebo. These receptors were collected from a person between 18 and 65 years old who received the Ad26.COV2.S COVID-19 vaccine or a placebo.

This clone was seen a few times. The chain joins TRBV5-1 to TRBJ1-6, with D unclear. Trimming removed 0 bases from V and 4 bases from J, with 5 bases in between. The CDR3 is 14 amino acids. Per germline, CDR1 SGHRS and CDR2 YFSETQ. In nucleotides, the CDR3 is TGCGCCAGCAGCTTGGGCCAGTATAATTCACCCCTCCACTTT. It encodes CASSLGQYNSPLHF.

This clone showed up just once. This chain joins TRBV5-8 and TRBJ1-5; D is perhaps TRBD1 (5 bases). This CDR3 contains 15 residues. Trimming took 4 bases from V and 5 from J, leaving 16 bases between them. From germline, CDR1 is SGHTS and CDR2 YDEGEE. CDR3 sequence (DNA): TGTGCCAGCAGCATTGGGGGAATTTGGGATCAGCCCCAGCATTTT. Amino acids: CASSIGGIWDQPQHF.

V usage is TRBV27 and J usage is TRBJ2-7, with D unresolved. Looked up from germline, CDR1 is MNHEY and CDR2 is SMNVEV (reference sequence). Trimming removed 6 bases from V and 2 bases from J, with 17 bases in between. The CDR3 consists of 15 residues. The CDR3 DNA sequence: TGTGCCAGCAGCCATAGCCCCGTTGACCCCTACGAGCAGTACTTC. Protein sequence: CASSHSPVDPYEQYF.

J is TRBJ2-1 and V is TRBV5-1; 11 positions agree with TRBD2. Trimming removed 4 bases from V and 5 bases from J; junction bases left unmatched: 5. The CDR3 is made up of 15 amino acids. The V gene's germline CDR1 is SGHRS and CDR2 YFSETQ. CDR3 bases: TGCGCCAGCAGCCGGGAGGGACTAGCGGACAATGAGCAGTTCTTC. It specifies CASSREGLADNEQFF.

This clone appeared a single time. V is TRBV2 and J is TRBJ1-2, with 9 bases that match TRBD1. This CDR3 contains 16 residues. V lost 10 bases to trimming and J lost 1 base; unmatched junction nucleotides: 13. Germline V gives CDR1 SNHLY, CDR2 FYNNEI. DNA of the CDR3: TGTGCCACCTCCGGGACAGGGAGGGCCCTTAACTATGGCTACACCTTC. Translated: CATSGTGRALNYGYTF.

The CDR3 loop is CASGHNSGNTIYF. CDR3 coding DNA: TGTGCCAGCGGGCACAACTCTGGAAACACCATATATTTT. The rearrangement joins TRBV7-9 to TRBJ1-3, with D hard to call. This CDR3 has 13 amino acids. From germline, CDR1 is SEHNR and CDR2 FQNEAQ (reference sequence). Deletions cut 8 bases from V and 0 bases from J, with 8 bases between.

This clone was recorded once. The chain recombines TRBV14 with TRBJ2-6; D call uncertain. CDR3 length: 13 residues. Trimming pared 6 bases from V and 4 bases from J, leaving 7 bases between. Germline-derived CDR1 and CDR2 are SGHDN and FVKESK. The CDR3 loop reads CASRPQGANVLTF. The CDR3 DNA reads as TGTGCCAGCAGGCCCCAGGGGGCCAACGTCCTGACTTTC.

CDR3 sequence reads: CASSEDSRISYNSPLHF. Here the CDR3 DNA reads TGTGCCAGCAGTGAAGACAGTAGGATCTCCTATAATTCACCCCTCCACTTT. The chain employs TRBV6-1 and TRBJ1-6; D gene unclear. Germline V lookup: CDR1 MNHNS, CDR2 SASEGT. The CDR3 length is 17 residues. Trimming took 1 base from V and 0 from J, leaving 10 bases between them.

This clone was counted between two and nine times. This chain joins TRBV4-2 and TRBJ1-1, with 7 bases that match TRBD1. V shed 1 base and J 2 bases; nucleotides not matched to a gene: 4. This CDR3 contains 15 residues. The germline gives CDR1 LGHNA, CDR2 YNFKEQ. The chain's CDR3 is CASSQGQGINTEAFF. CDR3 coding DNA: TGTGCCAGCAGCCAAGGACAGGGAATTAACACTGAAGCTTTCTTT.

The genes are TRBV28 and TRBJ1-2; 11 nucleotides match TRBD1. The CDR3 has 16 residues. CDR1 and CDR2 from the germline V gene are MDHEN and SYDVKM. V was clipped by 4 bases and J by 2 bases; unmatched bases: 6. The CDR3 spells CASSWGTGGPNYGYTF. CDR3 DNA sequence: TGTGCCAGCAGTTGGGGGACAGGGGGTCCGAACTATGGCTACACCTTC.

The chain couples TRBV6-5 to TRBJ1-1; 8 bases map to TRBD1. The V and J ends lost 6 bases and 6 bases, in that order; junction bases with no gene match: 0. The V gene's germline CDR1 is MNHEY and CDR2 SVGAGI. There are 11 residues in the CDR3. Here the CDR3 reads CASRTGAEAFF. The CDR3 DNA reads TGTGCCAGCAGGACAGGGGCTGAAGCTTTCTTT.

The genes are TRBV10-2 and TRBJ2-5, with TRBD1 matching over 9 bases. Losses at the gene ends were 8 bases for V and 4 bases for J; bases not matched to a gene: 8. Germline-derived CDR1 and CDR2 are WSHSY and SAAADI. The CDR3 is 14 residues long. Here the CDR3 DNA reads TGCGCCAGCGCCGGGACAGGGTCTGGAGAGACCCAGTACTTC. It translates to CASAGTGSGETQYF.

The CDR3 loop reads CASRRGETGFIEQFF. CDR3 sequence (DNA): TGTGCCAGCAGACGCGGGGAGACAGGGTTTATTGAGCAGTTCTTC. This chain uses TRBV28 with TRBJ2-1; TRBD1 might be the D (7 bases). Germline CDR1 MDHEN, CDR2 SYDVKM. The length of the CDR3 is 15 residues. V was cut by 6 bases and J by 9 bases, with 21 bases left in between.

The genes are TRBV2 and TRBJ1-6, with D hard to call. The CDR3 runs to 15 residues. Deletions cut 7 bases from V and 0 bases from J, with 10 bases between. Germline V gene lookup returns CDR1 SNHLY and CDR2 FYNNEI. DNA of the CDR3: TGTGCCAGCACCCAGACCAGCTCCTATAATTCACCCCTCCACTTT. The encoded protein is CASTQTSSYNSPLHF.